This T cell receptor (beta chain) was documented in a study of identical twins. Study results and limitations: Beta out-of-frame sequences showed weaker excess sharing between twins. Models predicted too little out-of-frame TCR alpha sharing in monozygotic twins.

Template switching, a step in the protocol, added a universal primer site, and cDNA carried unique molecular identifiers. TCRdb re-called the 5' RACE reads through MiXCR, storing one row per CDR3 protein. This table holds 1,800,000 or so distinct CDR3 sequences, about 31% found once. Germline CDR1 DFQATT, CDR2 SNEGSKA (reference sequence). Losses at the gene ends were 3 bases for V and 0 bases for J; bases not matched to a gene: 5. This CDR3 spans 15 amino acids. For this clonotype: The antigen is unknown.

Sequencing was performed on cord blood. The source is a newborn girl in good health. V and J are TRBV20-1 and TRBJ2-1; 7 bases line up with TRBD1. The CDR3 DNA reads TGCAGTGCTAGCAGGGGGTTTGGCTCCTACAATGAGCAGTTCTTC. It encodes CSASRGFGSYNEQFF.